This T cell receptor beta chain stems from a study of blood T cell repertoires in COVID-19. Across the study: Both acute and convalescent COVID-19 samples were obtained from the United States, Italy and Spain. T cells, B-cell-depleted T cells, or PBMCs provided the cDNA or gDNA that served as material.

In the original analysis: Estimated nucleated cell counts came from reference gene primer amplification. Measured with immunoSEQ multiplex PCR; TCRdb has only the in-frame clones, and not every one. The V and J calls and clone size are taken from that table; D and trimming were inferred from the DNA. Of some 83,000 clones listed, approximately 87% are singletons. Relative to its sample, this clone is medium-sized. Input material: peripheral blood. The TCR was taken from an elderly man in a cohort sampled during active COVID-19.

The CDR3 bases are TGCGCCAGCAGCCCAAAGAGCTTGGATTCACCCCTCCACTTT. Amino acid sequence: CASSPKSLDSPLHF. The genes are TRBV4-1 and TRBJ1-6, with D unresolved. The V end lost 4 bases, the J end lost 8 bases, and 12 bases lay between the germline ends. Germline V gives CDR1 MGHRA, CDR2 YSYEKL. CDR3 length: 14 residues.